This T cell receptor (beta chain) was sequenced for a study of T-cell reconstitution after alpha-beta-depleted transplantation in children. This clonotype was counted a few times. This sample's TCRbeta library carried unique molecular identifier barcodes. TCRdb re-derived calls from the PCR reads in MiXCR, one entry per CDR3 protein. Among 610,000 or so distinct CDR3 sequences listed, around 27% were seen once. The CDR3 consists of 14 residues. V shed 1 base and J 4 bases; nucleotides not matched to a gene: 6. Per the germline V gene, CDR1 is DFQATT and CDR2 is SNEGSKA (reference sequence). The J gene is TRBJ2-5, the V gene TRBV20-1; 7 nucleotides match TRBD1. This receptor was taken from a boy under two years old with Wiskott-Aldrich syndrome, due to receive a stem cell transplant. The starting material was PBMCs, obtained before TCRalphabeta/CD19-depleted stem cell transplant. CDR3 sequence reads: CSARAGRGPETQYF. As DNA, the CDR3 is TGCAGTGCTAGAGCGGGAAGGGGGCCAGAGACCCAGTACTTC.